This T cell receptor beta chain was profiled in a study of identical twins. This clonotype occurred many times. The CDR3 runs to 15 residues. Germline trimming cut 4 bases from V and 5 bases from J; bases unmatched to any gene: 11. Germline values: CDR1 MNHEY, CDR2 SVGEGT. Using its own MiXCR run on the 5' RACE reads, TCRdb lists one record per CDR3 protein. The table shows under 350,000 distinct CDR3 sequences, with roughly 10% occurring only once. Healthy Caucasians provided all donations. These data also formed part of another study, on yellow fever vaccine responses in identical twins.

The chain uses TRBV6-2 or TRBV6-3 and TRBJ2-7, with 7 nucleotides matching TRBD2. The specimen sequenced was CD8+ T cells sorted from blood. The receptor was derived from a young woman in good health. The CDR3 loop reads CASSFILAERDEQYF. As DNA, the CDR3 is TGTGCCAGCAGTTTTATTCTAGCGGAAAGGGACGAGCAGTACTTC.